A single sample is the source of the 17 T cell receptor beta chains below, sequenced in a study of vaccination and CD4 T cells after COVID-19. Sequencing of DNA taken from cultured CD4+ T cells relied on the Oncomine TCR Beta short-read assay. TCRdb reanalysed the PCR reads using MiXCR and keeps one entry per CDR3 protein. The table has around 10,000 distinct CDR3 sequences, approximately 70% seen once. Treatment defined: roughly 10-day PBMC culture with coronavirus spike peptide pools or control peptides (ViraFEST assay). These receptors' antigens are unknown. Material: CD4+ T cells from blood, cultured in vitro. These receptor sequences come from a human donor who had recovered from COVID-19.

This chain uses TRBV11-3 with TRBJ2-3; 8 nucleotides line up with TRBD1. The germline CDR1 and CDR2 sequences are SGHNT and YENEEA. V dropped 5 bases and J dropped 6; count of bases not matched to a gene: 7. The CDR3 loop spans 14 amino acids. The CDR3 spells CASSPGQGGDTQYF. Written as DNA, the CDR3 is TGTGCCAGCAGCCCTGGACAGGGAGGCGATACGCAGTATTTT.

V is TRBV7-2 and J is TRBJ1-6, with TRBD1 as a possible D gene (5 bases). Trimming took 6 bases from V and 9 from J, leaving 18 bases between them. The CDR3 contains 15 residues. Germline V gene data show CDR1 as SGHTA and CDR2 as FQGNSA. CDR3 protein: CASSGGFVVGSPLHF. DNA for the CDR3: TGTGCCAGCAGTGGGGGGTTCGTTGTGGGTTCACCCCTCCACTTT.

This chain joins TRBV7-8 and TRBJ1-6, with 10 bases that match TRBD1. Germline assignment: CDR1 SGHVS and CDR2 FQNEAQ. Losses at the gene ends were 2 bases for V and 10 bases for J; bases not matched to a gene: 5. CDR3 length equals 15 residues. The CDR3 spells CASSLTDRGHSPLHF. The DNA of the CDR3 is TGTGCCAGCAGCTTAACCGACAGGGGGCACTCACCCCTCCACTTT.

In this sample, this clonotype is medium-sized. The chain is built from TRBV28 and TRBJ2-2; D remains ambiguous. V was pared by 7 bases and J by 1 base, with 7 bases between. This CDR3 contains 13 residues. The V gene's germline CDR1 is MDHEN and CDR2 SYDVKM. This CDR3 reads CASIRGNTGELFF. The CDR3 coding sequence is TGTGCCAGCATCCGAGGGAACACCGGGGAGCTGTTTTTT.

The CDR3 coding sequence is TGCAGTGCTAGAGTGCTAACCGGGACTAGCGGGAGGAATGAGCAGTTCTTC. It codes for CSARVLTGTSGRNEQFF. This sequence joins TRBV20-1 and TRBJ2-1, with 15 bases identical to TRBD2. Per the germline V gene, CDR1 is DFQATT and CDR2 is SNEGSKA (reference sequence). This CDR3 has 17 amino acids. Unmatched junction bases numbered 8, after V lost 1 base and J lost 7 bases.

V and J are TRBV7-9 and TRBJ2-1; a weak D match, TRBD2 (6 bases). The CDR3 has 18 residues. Germline V gives CDR1 SEHNR, CDR2 FQNEAQ (reference sequence). The ends were cut back, 6 bases at V and 0 bases at J, with 21 bases in the middle. Here the CDR3 DNA reads TGTGCCAGCAGATCTCGCCTCGGGAGCGTGAGCTCCTACAATGAGCAGTTCTTC. Amino acid sequence: CASRSRLGSVSSYNEQFF.

CDR3: CASREHGKSPYEQYF. CDR3 bases: TGTGCCAGCAGGGAACACGGGAAAAGCCCCTACGAGCAGTACTTC. The rearrangement uses TRBV27 and TRBJ2-7, with D possibly matching TRBD2 (5 bases). V shed 6 bases and J shed 2 bases, with 17 bases lying between them. Germline-derived CDR1 and CDR2 are MNHEY and SMNVEV (reference sequence). The CDR3 loop spans 15 amino acids.

The V gene is TRBV7-6, the J gene TRBJ2-7, with 7 bases aligning to TRBD1. V was clipped by 5 bases and J by 7 bases; unmatched bases: 14. CDR1 and CDR2 from the germline V gene are SGHVS and FNYEAQ. The CDR3 consists of 15 residues. The CDR3, as DNA: TGTGCCAGCAGCCTCGGTCTTACAGGGGTTGGAGAGCAGTACTTC. Residues: CASSLGLTGVGEQYF. The complete variable domain, with remaining parts taken from reference TRBV7-6 and TRBJ2-7, reads GAGVSQSPRYKVTKRGQDVALRCDPISGHVSLYWYRQALGQGPEFLTYFNYEAQQDKSGLPNDRFSAERPEGSISTLTIQRTEQRDSAMYRCASSLGLTGVGEQYFGPGTRLTVT.

The genes are TRBV6-2 or TRBV6-3 and TRBJ2-2, with 7 nucleotides matching TRBD1. V lost 2 bases, J lost 3 bases, and 3 bases stayed unmatched. The V gene's germline CDR1 is MNHEY and CDR2 SVGEGT. The CDR3 extends over 15 amino acids. For the CDR3, the DNA is TGTGCCAGCAGTTACGTGGGACAGCACACCGGGGAGCTGTTTTTT. It is translated as CASSYVGQHTGELFF.

This chain uses TRBV23-1 with TRBJ2-7; possible D gene TRBD2, 6 bases. TRBV23-1 counts as an open reading frame of uncertain function. The CDR3 is 18 amino acids. The V end lost 2 bases, the J end lost 3 bases, and 23 bases lay between the germline ends. The CDR3 bases are TGCGCCAGCAGTCAAATATCAATTCCCGGAGGGTCCTACTACGAGCAGTACTTC. This translates into CASSQISIPGGSYYEQYF.

This clonotype was counted a single time. The gene calls are TRBV28 and TRBJ1-2, with D possibly being TRBD1 (6 bases). CDR1 MDHEN and CDR2 SYDVKM come from the germline V gene. This CDR3 has 14 amino acids. Trimming stripped 4 bases from V and 1 base from J, with 10 bases between. In DNA form, the CDR3 reads TGTGCCAGCAGTTCCGGACAGCATAACTATGGCTACACCTTC. The encoded protein is CASSSGQHNYGYTF.

In its sample, this clonotype was seen a few times. V is TRBV27 and J is TRBJ2-2; unclear D gene. V gave up 2 bases and J gave up 4 bases, with 8 bases separating them. Germline V gene lookup returns CDR1 MNHEY and CDR2 SMNVEV (reference sequence). The CDR3 totals 14 residues. CDR3 region: CASSLTVFTGELFF. CDR3 DNA: TGTGCCAGCAGTTTAACAGTCTTCACCGGGGAGCTGTTTTTT.

Sample share makes this clonotype medium-sized. The rearrangement uses TRBV2 and TRBJ1-5, with D unresolved. Germline lookup yields CDR1 SNHLY and CDR2 FYNNEI. The CDR3 is 12 amino acids. The V gene lost 6 bases and the J gene lost 3 bases, with 6 bases spanning the gap. The CDR3 protein is CASRDDNQPQHF. In DNA, the CDR3 is TGTGCCAGCAGGGACGACAATCAGCCCCAGCATTTT.

The rearrangement links TRBV2 to TRBJ1-6; the match to TRBD1 covers 7 bases. V was clipped by 7 bases and J by 8 bases; unmatched bases: 8. The CDR3 totals 14 residues. The germline CDR1 and CDR2 sequences are SNHLY and FYNNEI. The CDR3 reads CASTGEGAHSPLHF. As DNA, the CDR3 is TGTGCCAGCACCGGAGAGGGGGCCCATTCACCCCTCCACTTT. The entire variable domain, with the rest obtained from reference TRBV2 and TRBJ1-6, is as follows: EPEVTQTPSHQVTQMGQEVILRCVPISNHLYFYWYRQILGQKVEFLVSFYNNEISEKSEIFDDQFSVERPDGSNFTLKIRSTKLEDSAMYFCASTGEGAHSPLHFGNGTRLTVT.

The V and J genes are TRBV6-1 and TRBJ1-2; D may be TRBD1 (5 bases). CDR1 and CDR2 (germline): MNHNS, SASEGT. CDR3 length: 14 residues. Trimming removed 5 bases from V and 2 bases from J, with 12 bases in between. CDR3 nucleotide sequence: TGTGCCAGCAGTCCAACCCGGGACAACTATGGCTACACCTTC. Amino acid sequence: CASSPTRDNYGYTF.

V gene TRBV24-1 combines with J gene TRBJ2-6; D is undetermined. V was pared by 6 bases and J by 0 bases, with 17 bases between. This CDR3 comprises 18 residues. From germline, CDR1 is KGHDR and CDR2 SFDVKD. As DNA, the CDR3 is TGTGCCACCAGTCGCACCCGTCCCCCCCGCTCTGGGGCCAACGTCCTGACTTTC. Protein product: CATSRTRPPRSGANVLTF.

The chain recombines TRBV19 with TRBJ2-5; 8 nucleotides line up with TRBD1. The CDR3 runs to 14 residues. The ends lost 5 bases at V and 7 bases at J; junction bases unmatched: 9. The germline V gene encodes CDR1 LNHDA and CDR2 SQIVND (reference sequence). CDR3 region: CASSRAGGRGTQYF. In DNA, the CDR3 is TGTGCCAGTAGTCGCGCAGGGGGCAGGGGGACCCAGTACTTC.